Presented here are 9 T cell receptor beta chains from one specimen sequenced in a study of T cells in Graves' hyperthyroidism and ophthalmopathy (dated 2019 in TCRdb). Library method: multiplex PCR. TCRdb lists the instrument as Illumina HiSeq 2000. TCR beta CDR3 regions were amplified from RNA transcripts. The first round of RT-PCR for the TCR CDR3 was performed with the HTBI primer set and the Qiagen OneStep RT-PCR kit. TCRdb trimmed the raw reads at Q25, called clones with MiXCR and kept productive beta chains. CDR3 protein sequences are deduplicated, and each keeps its most common genes and DNA. Counted in this sample were around 420,000 distinct CDR3 sequences; 15% to 19% of them appeared once. In total, the top ten clones hold 14% of the sample. The sequenced sample consisted of blood. These receptors were taken from a woman between 18 and 30 years old with Graves' hyperthyroidism.

The table lists this clonotype with many counts. The chain employs TRBV6-2 or TRBV6-3 and TRBJ2-7, with D maybe TRBD2 (6 bases). V lost 2 bases and J 0 bases, leaving 11 bases between the germline ends. This CDR3 comprises 15 residues. Germline V gene sequence: CDR1 MNHEY, CDR2 SVGEGT. CDR3 DNA sequence: TGTGCCAGCAGTTACGTACGGGGGATCTCCTACGAGCAGTACTTC. This sequence encodes CASSYVRGISYEQYF.

A few counts support this clonotype. The chain recombines TRBV19 with TRBJ1-5; D uncertain. Germline assignment: CDR1 LNHDA and CDR2 SQIVND (reference sequence). V shed 7 bases and J shed 7 bases, with 23 bases lying between them. The CDR3 has 16 amino acids. CDR3 in DNA: TGTGCCAGTACCACCCCCCGCGGAGGGTTCTACCAGCCCCAGCATTTT. It yields the protein CASTTPRGGFYQPQHF. Full variable domain (outside the CDR3, taken from reference TRBV19 and TRBJ1-5): DGGITQSPKYLFRKEGQNVTLSCEQNLNHDAMYWYRQDPGQGLRLIYYSQIVNDFQKGDIAEGYSVSREKKESFPLTVTSAQKNPTAFYLCASTTPRGGFYQPQHFGDGTRLSIL.

This clonotype was seen at least ten times. The CDR3: CATSVSGGQPQHF. The CDR3 DNA is TGTGCCACCAGTGTGTCAGGGGGTCAGCCCCAGCATTTT. The chain combines TRBV24-1 with TRBJ1-5, with TRBD1 matching over 7 bases. V shed 5 bases and J 6 bases; nucleotides not matched to a gene: 3. The CDR3 consists of 13 residues. Germline CDR1 and CDR2: KGHDR and SFDVKD.

The sample holds many counts of this clonotype. The genes are TRBV5-1 and TRBJ1-4; D gene unclear. This CDR3 is built from 17 residues. Germline V gene data show CDR1 as SGHRS and CDR2 as YFSETQ. The germline V and J ends were trimmed by 4 bases and 0 bases, with 16 bases remaining between them. CDR3 amino acids: CASSPTIRSATNEKLFF. The DNA of the CDR3 is TGCGCCAGCAGCCCCACCATACGAAGCGCAACTAATGAAAAACTGTTTTTT.

This clonotype occurred a few times. The chain is built from TRBV5-1 and TRBJ2-1, with D perhaps matching TRBD1 (5 bases). The CDR3 runs 16 residues. CDR1 and CDR2 from the germline V gene are SGHRS and YFSETQ. V lost 6 bases and J 4 bases, leaving 20 bases between the germline ends. The CDR3 loop is CASTPQGPQGYNEQFF. CDR3 nucleotide sequence: TGCGCCAGCACACCTCAAGGACCCCAGGGATACAATGAGCAGTTCTTC.

This clonotype occurred a few times. The rearrangement uses TRBV6-2 or TRBV6-3 and TRBJ2-3; 7 bases fit TRBD2. The CDR3 consists of 15 residues. The V gene's germline CDR1 is MNHEY and CDR2 SVGEGT. V was clipped by 1 base and J by 7 bases; unmatched bases: 8. The CDR3 DNA is TGTGCCAGCAGTTACTTTAATCCTAGCGGCTATACGCAGTATTTT. Its protein is CASSYFNPSGYTQYF.

Notes on this clonotype: Relative to the germline gene, one junction end is altered; a read error may explain this. The genes are TRBV6-2 or TRBV6-3 and TRBJ2-5; possibly TRBD1 for D (6 bases). The CDR3 is 14 residues long. Germline CDR1 MNHEY, CDR2 SVGEGT. CDR3 protein: CASSFRTDQETQYF. DNA of the CDR3: TGCGCCAGCAGCTTCCGGACAGATCAAGAGACCCAGTACTTC.

This clonotype was counted many times. V and J are TRBV5-1 and TRBJ1-4, with D unclear. V shed 0 bases and J shed 1 base, with 7 bases lying between them. The length of the CDR3 is 15 residues. Germline-derived CDR1 and CDR2 are SGHRS and YFSETQ. Here the CDR3 reads CASSLDPGTNEKLFF. The DNA of the CDR3 is TGCGCCAGCAGCTTGGATCCGGGAACTAATGAAAAACTGTTTTTT.

This clonotype was picked up many times. CDR3 in DNA: TGTGCCAGCAGCTTGAATAGAGCGGGAGCAAATGAGCAGTTCTTC. Its translation is CASSLNRAGANEQFF. V gene TRBV11-3 combines with J gene TRBJ2-1, with 8 bases matching TRBD2. J gave up 7 bases and V 3 bases, and 8 bases lay outside the gene matches. The CDR3 contains 15 residues. Germline V gene data show CDR1 as SGHNT and CDR2 as YENEEA.